This T cell receptor (beta chain) was obtained from a study of shared clonotypes between healthy human individuals. Study as a whole: Three CD4 naive, three CD4 memory, two CD8 naive and one CD8 memory plate were used per donor. Study-wide points: There were few donors, and this limited the genetic and exposure-history diversity represented.

Germline CDR1 is MGHRA and CDR2 is YSYEKL. The CDR3 has 16 amino acids. V was pared by 5 bases and J by 7 bases, with 12 bases of the junction left unmatched. Only Caucasian adults living in Nashville, Tennessee made up the donor group. Profiled with immunoSEQ multiplex PCR; TCRdb holds only in-frame clones, not every one. The sample has 1 million to 1.3 million clones; around 78% are singletons. Details on this clone: Its antigen is not identified.

This receptor was obtained from a man aged 18 to 30 in good health. Some clones in this sample may be carry-over from other donors' samples. V is TRBV4-1 and J is TRBJ2-2; 8 nucleotides align to TRBD2. Sequencing was carried out using memory CD4+ T cells from PBMCs. Subset denoted: CD45RA-negative fraction. The DNA for the CDR3 is TGCGCCAGCAGCAACATCCCCCTAGCGGGTTTCGGGGAGCTGTTTTTT. It translates to CASSNIPLAGFGELFF.